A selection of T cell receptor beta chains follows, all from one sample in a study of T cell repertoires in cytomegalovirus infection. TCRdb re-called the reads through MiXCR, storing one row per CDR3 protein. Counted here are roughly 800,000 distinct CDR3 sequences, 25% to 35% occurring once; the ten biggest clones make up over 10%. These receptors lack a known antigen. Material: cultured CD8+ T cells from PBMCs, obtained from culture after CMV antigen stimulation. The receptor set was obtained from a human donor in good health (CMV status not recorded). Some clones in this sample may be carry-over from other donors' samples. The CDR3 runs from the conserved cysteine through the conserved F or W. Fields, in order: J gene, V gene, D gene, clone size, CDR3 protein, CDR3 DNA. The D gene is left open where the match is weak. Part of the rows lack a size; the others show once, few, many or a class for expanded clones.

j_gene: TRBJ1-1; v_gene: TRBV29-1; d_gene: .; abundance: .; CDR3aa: CSVGIADTEAFF; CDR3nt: TGCAGCGTTGGTATTGCCGACACTGAAGCTTTCTTT
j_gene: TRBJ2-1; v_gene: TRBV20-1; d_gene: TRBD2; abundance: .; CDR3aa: CSAPSAGGSNNEQFF; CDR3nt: TGCAGTGCTCCCTCGGCGGGGGGGTCCAACAATGAGCAGTTCTTC
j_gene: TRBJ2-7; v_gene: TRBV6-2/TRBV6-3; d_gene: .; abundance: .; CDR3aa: CASSFGGIPSYEQYF; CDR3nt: TGTGCCAGCAGTTTCGGTGGGATACCATCCTACGAGCAGTACTTC
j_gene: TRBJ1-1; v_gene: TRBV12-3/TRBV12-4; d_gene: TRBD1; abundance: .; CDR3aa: CASRNTGGTEAFF; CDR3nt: TGTGCCAGCAGAAACACAGGGGGCACTGAAGCTTTCTTT
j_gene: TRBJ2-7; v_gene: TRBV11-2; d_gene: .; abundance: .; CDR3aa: CASSLIFSSDYEQYF; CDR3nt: TGTGCCAGCAGCTTAATTTTCTCCTCAGACTACGAGCAGTACTTC
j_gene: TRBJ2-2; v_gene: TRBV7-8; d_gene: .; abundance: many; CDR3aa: CASSYLTNTGELFF; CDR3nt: TGTGCCAGCAGCTACCTGACAAACACCGGGGAGCTGTTTTTT
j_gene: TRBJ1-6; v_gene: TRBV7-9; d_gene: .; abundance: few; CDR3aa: CASRKGFNSPLHF; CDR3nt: TGTGCCAGCAGAAAGGGGTTTAATTCACCCCTCCACTTT
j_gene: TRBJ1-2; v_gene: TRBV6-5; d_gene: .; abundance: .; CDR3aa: CASSSTPGRKNYGYTF; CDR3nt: TGTGCCAGCAGTTCCACTCCGGGACGGAAGAACTATGGCTACACCTTC
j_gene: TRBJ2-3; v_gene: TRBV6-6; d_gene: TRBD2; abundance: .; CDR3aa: CASSYSTTSGKEGTDTQYF; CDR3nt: TGTGCCAGCAGTTACTCGACAACTAGCGGGAAAGAAGGCACAGATACGCAGTATTTT
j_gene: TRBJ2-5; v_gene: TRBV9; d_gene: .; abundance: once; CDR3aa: CASSATGSGKTQYF; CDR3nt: TGTGCCAGCAGCGCGACGGGATCGGGGAAGACCCAGTACTTC
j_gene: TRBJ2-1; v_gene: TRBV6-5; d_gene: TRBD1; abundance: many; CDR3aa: CASSYPRDRENPRTDNEQFF; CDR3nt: TGTGCCAGCAGTTACCCCCGGGACAGGGAAAACCCACGGACCGACAATGAGCAGTTCTTC
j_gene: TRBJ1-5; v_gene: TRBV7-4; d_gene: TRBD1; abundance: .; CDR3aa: CASSPGGQGALQPQHF; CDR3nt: TGTGCCAGCAGCCCCGGGGGACAGGGGGCTTTGCAGCCCCAGCATTTT
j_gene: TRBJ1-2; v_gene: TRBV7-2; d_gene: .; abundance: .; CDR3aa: CASSLDQGFSGYTF; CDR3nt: TGTGCCAGCAGCTTAGATCAGGGGTTTAGCGGCTACACCTTC
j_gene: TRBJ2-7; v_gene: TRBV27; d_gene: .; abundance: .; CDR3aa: CASSLTGSVSSYEQYF; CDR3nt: TGTGCCAGCAGTTTAACCGGGTCGGTGAGCTCCTACGAGCAGTACTTC
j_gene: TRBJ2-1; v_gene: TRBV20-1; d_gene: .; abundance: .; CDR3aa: CSAPLGNEQFF; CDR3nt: TGCAGTGCTCCCCTTGGGAATGAGCAGTTCTTC
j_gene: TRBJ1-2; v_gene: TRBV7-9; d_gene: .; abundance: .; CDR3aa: CASSSRQFYGYTF; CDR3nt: TGTGCCAGCAGCTCAAGACAGTTCTATGGCTACACCTTC
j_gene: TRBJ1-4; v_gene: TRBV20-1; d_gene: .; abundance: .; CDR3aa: CSARDGAGYSEKLFF; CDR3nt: TGCAGTGCTAGAGACGGCGCAGGGTACAGCGAAAAACTGTTTTTT
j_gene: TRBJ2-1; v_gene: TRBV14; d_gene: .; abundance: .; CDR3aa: CASRPLGAGEQFF; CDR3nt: TGTGCCAGCAGACCCTTGGGGGCGGGTGAGCAGTTCTTC
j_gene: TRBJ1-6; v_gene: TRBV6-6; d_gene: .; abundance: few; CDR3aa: CASSYGLASPLHF; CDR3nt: TGTGCCAGCAGTTACGGATTAGCTTCACCCCTCCACTTT
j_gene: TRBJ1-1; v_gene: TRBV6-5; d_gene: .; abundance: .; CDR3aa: CASSYSRGANTEAFF; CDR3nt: TGTGCCAGCAGTTACTCACGGGGGGCGAACACTGAAGCTTTCTTT
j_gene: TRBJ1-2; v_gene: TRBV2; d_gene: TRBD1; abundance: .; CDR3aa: CASRDRANYGYTF; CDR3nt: TGTGCCAGCCGGGACAGAGCTAACTATGGCTACACCTTC
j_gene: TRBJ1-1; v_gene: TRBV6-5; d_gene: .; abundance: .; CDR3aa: CASNTEAFF; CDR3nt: TGTGCCAGCAACACTGAAGCTTTCTTT
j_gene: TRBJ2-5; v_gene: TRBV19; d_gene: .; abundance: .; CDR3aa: CASSPAETGRKWTQYF; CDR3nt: TGTGCCAGTTCCCCCGCCGAGACAGGGAGGAAGTGGACCCAGTACTTC
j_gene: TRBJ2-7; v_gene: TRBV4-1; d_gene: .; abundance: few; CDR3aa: CASSRQTGYSYEQYF; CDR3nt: TGCGCCAGCAGCCGGCAAACAGGGTACTCCTACGAGCAGTACTTC
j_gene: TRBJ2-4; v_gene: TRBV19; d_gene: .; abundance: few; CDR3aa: CASKAGNIQYF; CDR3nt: TGTGCCAGTAAGGCGGGAAACATTCAGTACTTC
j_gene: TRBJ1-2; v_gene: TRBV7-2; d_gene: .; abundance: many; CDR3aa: CASSLGGTGVWYYGYTF; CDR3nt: TGTGCCAGCAGCTTAGGGGGTACAGGTGTATGGTACTATGGCTACACCTTC
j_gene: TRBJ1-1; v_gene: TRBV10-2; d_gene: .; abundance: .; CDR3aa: CASGDNAEAFF; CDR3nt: TGCGCCAGCGGAGACAATGCTGAAGCTTTCTTT
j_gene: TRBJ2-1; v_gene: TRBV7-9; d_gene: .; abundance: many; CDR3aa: CASSLVQGRPDNEQFF; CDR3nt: TGTGCCAGCAGCTTAGTTCAGGGGCGCCCGGACAATGAGCAGTTCTTC
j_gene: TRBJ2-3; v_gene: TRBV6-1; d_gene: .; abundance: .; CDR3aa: CASRNLYPRSGRFDDTDTQYF; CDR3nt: TGTGCCAGCAGGAACCTATACCCGCGCTCCGGCAGGTTCGACGACACAGATACGCAGTATTTT
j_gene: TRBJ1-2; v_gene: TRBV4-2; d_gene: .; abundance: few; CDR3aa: CASSQDKWDIEGYTF; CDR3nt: TGTGCCAGCAGCCAAGATAAGTGGGACATAGAGGGCTACACCTTC
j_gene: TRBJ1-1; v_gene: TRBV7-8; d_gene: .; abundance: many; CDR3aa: CASSLGWEGRNTEAFF; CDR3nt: TGTGCCAGCAGCTTAGGGTGGGAGGGGAGAAACACTGAAGCTTTCTTT
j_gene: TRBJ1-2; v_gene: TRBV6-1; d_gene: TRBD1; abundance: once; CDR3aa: CASSEARRRQGEGYTF; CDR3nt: TGTGCCAGCAGTGAAGCGAGAAGAAGACAGGGCGAGGGCTACACCTTC
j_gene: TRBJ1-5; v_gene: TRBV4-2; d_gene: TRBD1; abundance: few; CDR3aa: CASSQGSGGGNQPQHF; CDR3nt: TGTGCCAGCAGCCAAGGGTCAGGGGGGGGCAATCAGCCCCAGCATTTT
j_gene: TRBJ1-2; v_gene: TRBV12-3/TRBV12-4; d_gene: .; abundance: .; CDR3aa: CASSPGMGMGYTF; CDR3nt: TGTGCCAGCAGTCCGGGTATGGGGATGGGCTACACCTTC
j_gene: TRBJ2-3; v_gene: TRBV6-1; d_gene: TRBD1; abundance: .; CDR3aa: CASRRTGGDTDTQYF; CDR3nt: TGTGCCAGCAGGAGGACAGGGGGGGATACAGATACGCAGTATTTT
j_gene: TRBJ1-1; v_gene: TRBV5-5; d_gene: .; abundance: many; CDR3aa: CASSLYGGNTEAFF; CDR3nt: TGTGCCAGCAGCTTGTATGGGGGGAACACTGAAGCTTTCTTT
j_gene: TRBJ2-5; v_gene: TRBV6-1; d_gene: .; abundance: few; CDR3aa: CASSEQDPIDRLQETQYF; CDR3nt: TGTGCCAGCAGTGAACAGGATCCTATCGACAGGTTGCAAGAGACCCAGTACTTC
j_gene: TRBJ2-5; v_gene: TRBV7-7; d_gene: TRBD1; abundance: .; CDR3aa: CASSLSGGWETQYF; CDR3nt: TGTGCTAGCAGCTTATCAGGGGGCTGGGAGACCCAGTACTTC
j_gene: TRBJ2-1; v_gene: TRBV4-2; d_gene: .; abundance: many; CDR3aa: CASSQDWSTNEQFF; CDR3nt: TGTGCCAGCAGCCAAGATTGGTCGACAAATGAGCAGTTCTTC
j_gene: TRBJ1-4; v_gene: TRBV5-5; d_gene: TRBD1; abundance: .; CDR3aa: CASSLLRTGGIF; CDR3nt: TGTGCCAGCAGCTTGCTTCGGACAGGGGGCATCTTT
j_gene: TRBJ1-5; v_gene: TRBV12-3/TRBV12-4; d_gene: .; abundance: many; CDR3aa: CASSSGPVNQPQHF; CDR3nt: TGTGCCAGCAGCTCTGGACCGGTAAATCAGCCCCAGCATTTT
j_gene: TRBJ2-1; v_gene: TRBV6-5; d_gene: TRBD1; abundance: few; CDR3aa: CASSGTGSSYNEQFF; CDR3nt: TGTGCCAGCAGTGGGACAGGGAGCTCCTACAATGAGCAGTTCTTC
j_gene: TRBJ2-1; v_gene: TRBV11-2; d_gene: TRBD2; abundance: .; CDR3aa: CASSFRRGGYNEQFF; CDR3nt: TGTGCCAGCAGCTTCAGGCGGGGGGGTTACAATGAGCAGTTCTTC
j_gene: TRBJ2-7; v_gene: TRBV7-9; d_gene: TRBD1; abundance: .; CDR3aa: CASSLEETGQGYEQYF; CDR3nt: TGTGCCAGCAGCTTAGAGGAAACTGGACAGGGCTACGAGCAGTACTTC
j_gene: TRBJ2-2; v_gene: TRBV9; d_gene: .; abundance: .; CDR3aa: CASSVVVGELFF; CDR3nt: TGTGCCAGCAGCGTAGTTGTCGGGGAGCTGTTTTTT
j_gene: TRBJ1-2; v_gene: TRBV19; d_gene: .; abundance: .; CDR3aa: CASSIKPGSGYGYTF; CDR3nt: TGTGCCAGTAGTATAAAGCCAGGCTCGGGGTATGGCTACACCTTC
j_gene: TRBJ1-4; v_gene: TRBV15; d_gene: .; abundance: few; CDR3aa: CATSRDGMDEKLFF; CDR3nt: TGTGCCACCAGCAGAGATGGAATGGATGAAAAACTGTTTTTT
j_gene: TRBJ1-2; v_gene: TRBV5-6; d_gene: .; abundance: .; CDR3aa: CASSSGAGSFIAPNYGYTF; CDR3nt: TGTGCCAGCAGTTCGGGGGCAGGAAGCTTCATCGCCCCTAACTATGGCTACACCTTC
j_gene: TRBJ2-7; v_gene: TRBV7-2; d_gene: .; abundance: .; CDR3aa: CASSLGPTVSYEQYF; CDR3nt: TGTGCCAGCAGCTTAGGGCCGACTGTTAGCTACGAGCAGTACTTC
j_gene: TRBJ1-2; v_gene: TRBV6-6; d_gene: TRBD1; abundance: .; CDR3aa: CASSPGQGMDGYTF; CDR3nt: TGTGCCAGCAGCCCTGGACAGGGTATGGATGGCTACACCTTC
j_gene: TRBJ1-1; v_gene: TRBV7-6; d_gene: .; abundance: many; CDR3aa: CASSLYEGGHGNTEAFF; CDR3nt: TGTGCCAGCAGCTTATATGAAGGAGGGCACGGGAACACTGAAGCTTTCTTT
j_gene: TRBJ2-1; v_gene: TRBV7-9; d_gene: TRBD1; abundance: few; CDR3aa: CASTTSRRGQGANEQFF; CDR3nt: TGTGCCAGCACCACATCCAGGCGGGGACAGGGGGCGAATGAGCAGTTCTTC
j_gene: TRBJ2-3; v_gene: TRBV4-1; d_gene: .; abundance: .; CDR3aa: CASSQDLGVGIYDNVASDTQYF; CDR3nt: TGCGCCAGCAGCCAAGATCTTGGCGTCGGGATATACGATAACGTTGCGTCAGATACGCAGTATTTT
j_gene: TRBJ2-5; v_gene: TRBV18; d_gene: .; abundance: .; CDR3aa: CASSRGTVQETQYF; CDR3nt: TGTGCCAGCTCCCGCGGGACAGTCCAAGAGACCCAGTACTTC
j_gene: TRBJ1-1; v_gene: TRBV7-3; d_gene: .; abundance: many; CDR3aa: CASSMDPNTEAFF; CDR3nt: TGTGCCAGCAGCATGGACCCGAACACTGAAGCTTTCTTT
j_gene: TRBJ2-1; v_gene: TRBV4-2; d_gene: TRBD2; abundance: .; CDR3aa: CASSPQRGGAYNEQFF; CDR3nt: TGTGCCAGCAGCCCCCAGCGGGGGGGGGCGTACAATGAGCAGTTCTTC
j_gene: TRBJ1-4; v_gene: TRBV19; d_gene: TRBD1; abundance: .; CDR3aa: CASSTRDRLATNEKLFF; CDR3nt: TGTGCCAGTAGTACCCGGGACAGGCTCGCAACTAATGAAAAACTGTTTTTT
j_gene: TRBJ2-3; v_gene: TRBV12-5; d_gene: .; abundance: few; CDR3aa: CASGLVRRGADTQYF; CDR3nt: TGTGCTAGTGGTTTGGTACGTAGGGGCGCAGATACGCAGTATTTT
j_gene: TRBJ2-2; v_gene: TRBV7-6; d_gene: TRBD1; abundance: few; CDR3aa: CASSLGDRDRNTGELFF; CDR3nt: TGTGCCAGCAGCTTAGGGGACAGGGACCGAAACACCGGGGAGCTGTTTTTT